These T cell receptor beta chains were read from a single sample in a study of technical replicates of blood from a handful of donors. Only in-frame clones appear in the TCRdb table, and some are missing; sequencing was by immunoSEQ multiplex PCR. Among tens of thousands of clones listed, 80% to 95% were seen once. The sequenced material came from T cells isolated from PBMCs. Source of these receptors: a human donor in good health. Some clones in this sample may be carry-over from other donors' samples. Each CDR3 is given with its conserved first and last residue. The D gene is left open where the match is weak. The size entry is marked missing in some rows and otherwise reads once, few, many or a size class.

CDR3 length | J gene | V gene | D gene | clone size | CDR3 DNA | CDR3 protein
14 | TRBJ1-4 | TRBV27 | - | - | TGTGCCAGCAGTTTGGGCAGATTTAATGAAAAACTGTTTTTT | CASSLGRFNEKLFF
15 | TRBJ1-1 | TRBV7-2 | - | - | TGTGCCAGCAGCTACTCCGGGGGGTTGAACACTGAAGCTTTCTTT | CASSYSGGLNTEAFF
16 | TRBJ2-7 | TRBV7-2 | TRBD2 | - | TGTGCCAGCAGCTTGGACTGGACTAGCGGAACCTACGAGCAGTACTTC | CASSLDWTSGTYEQYF
16 | TRBJ2-2 | TRBV5-1 | - | - | TGCGCCAGCAGCTTGGGAGGACTACCTACTTTCGGGGAGCTGTTTTTT | CASSLGGLPTFGELFF
17 | TRBJ2-3 | TRBV7-2 | TRBD2 | - | TGTGCCAGCAGCTCTAGCCGGGGACTAGCGGCATCAGATACGCAGTATTTT | CASSSSRGLAASDTQYF
14 | TRBJ2-7 | TRBV7-8 | TRBD2 | - | TGTGCCAGCAGCCCACTGACTAGCATCTACGAGCAGTACTTC | CASSPLTSIYEQYF
14 | TRBJ1-1 | TRBV5-1 | - | - | TGCGCCAGCAGCTTGGAAGCGGGGAACACTGAAGCTTTCTTT | CASSLEAGNTEAFF
14 | TRBJ2-7 | TRBV2 | TRBD1 | - | TGTGCCAGCAGTGATTGGCAGGGGGCATACGAGCAGTACTTC | CASSDWQGAYEQYF
13 | TRBJ2-3 | TRBV9 | - | - | TGTGCCAGCAGCGTTAGTTACACAGATACGCAGTATTTT | CASSVSYTDTQYF
12 | TRBJ2-5 | TRBV29-1 | TRBD1 | - | TGCAGCGCCCGACAGGGACGGGAGACCCAGTACTTC | CSARQGRETQYF
11 | TRBJ2-7 | TRBV10-1 | - | - | TGCGCCAGCAGTCAGGGGTCCGAGCAGTACTTC | CASSQGSEQYF
15 | TRBJ1-3 | TRBV6-1 | - | - | TGTGCCAGCAGTGCTTCAGGGCCCTCTGGAAACACCATATATTTT | CASSASGPSGNTIYF
19 | TRBJ2-6 | TRBV30 | TRBD2 | - | TGTGCCTGGAGTGTGATTCTGACTAGCGGGAGGGCTGGGGCCAACGTCCTGACTTTC | CAWSVILTSGRAGANVLTF
14 | TRBJ2-5 | TRBV27 | - | - | TGTGCCAGCAGTGGGCGTCGATTGCAAGAGACCCAGTACTTC | CASSGRRLQETQYF
15 | TRBJ2-7 | TRBV28 | TRBD1 | - | TGTGCCAGCAGTTTAAGGGACAGGCGTCCCTACGAGCAGTACTTC | CASSLRDRRPYEQYF
18 | TRBJ2-1 | TRBV28 | TRBD2 | - | TGTGCCAGCAGTTTAGGACTAGCGGGAGACGGCTCCTACAATGAGCAGTTCTTC | CASSLGLAGDGSYNEQFF
13 | TRBJ2-7 | TRBV27 | - | - | TGTGCCAGCAGGGGCACGTACAACTACGAGCAGTACTTC | CASRGTYNYEQYF
20 | TRBJ1-1 | TRBV7-6 | - | once | TGTGCCAGCTCCTTCCCTGCGGGAGGGCATGGTATGTCTCCCCACACTGAAGCTTTCTTT | CASSFPAGGHGMSPHTEAFF
14 | TRBJ2-7 | TRBV28 | - | - | TGTGCCAGCAGTTTCCCGGGTGACGTCTACGAGCAGTACTTC | CASSFPGDVYEQYF
14 | TRBJ2-1 | TRBV5-1 | - | few | TGCGCCAGCAGTTTAGGGGACTCCTACAATGAGCAGTTCTTC | CASSLGDSYNEQFF
20 | TRBJ2-2 | TRBV12-1 | - | - | TGTGCCAGCAGCTTTAGGAAGCTAGCGGGAGCTAACGCGAACACCGGGGAGCTGTTTTTT | CASSFRKLAGANANTGELFF
15 | TRBJ2-1 | TRBV7-9 | - | - | TGTGCCAGCACTTACCGTTACAGGGAAATGAATGAGCAGTTCTTC | CASTYRYREMNEQFF
15 | TRBJ2-7 | TRBV7-9 | TRBD2 | - | TGTGCCAGCAGCTTGGGTAGCGGGATCTCCTACGAGCAGTACTTC | CASSLGSGISYEQYF
18 | TRBJ1-6 | TRBV7-2 | - | - | TGTGCCAGCAGCTTAGCCAGCCCCACAGGGCGGTCTAGGTCACCCCTCCACTTT | CASSLASPTGRSRSPLHF
13 | TRBJ2-4 | TRBV6-1 | TRBD2 | - | TGTGCCAGCAGTGAGACTAGCGGAAACATTCAGTACTTC | CASSETSGNIQYF
16 | TRBJ2-2 | TRBV5-1 | TRBD1 | - | TGCGCCAGCAGCTTGACCGGGACAGGTAACACCGGGGAGCTGTTTTTT | CASSLTGTGNTGELFF
15 | TRBJ2-1 | TRBV7-3 | TRBD2 | - | TGTGCCAGCAGTCCGACTAGCGGGACCTACAATGAGCAGTTCTTC | CASSPTSGTYNEQFF
11 | TRBJ1-1 | TRBV5-8 | - | - | TGTGCCAGCAGCTTGGTATTTGAAGCTTTCTTT | CASSLVFEAFF
15 | TRBJ1-5 | TRBV5-1 | - | few | TGCGCCAGCAGCTTGGACGGAGCACGCAATCAGCCCCAGCATTTT | CASSLDGARNQPQHF
15 | TRBJ1-3 | TRBV9 | - | - | TGTGCCAGCAGCGAGGGGGGGAGCTCTGGAAACACCATATATTTT | CASSEGGSSGNTIYF
9 | TRBJ1-2 | TRBV29-1 | - | - | TGCAGCGTCCCTGAAGCCTTCGCCTTC | CSVPEAFAF
12 | TRBJ1-3 | TRBV28 | - | - | TGTGCCAGCAGTCACGAGGGAAACACCATATATTTT | CASSHEGNTIYF
14 | TRBJ2-1 | TRBV7-2 | - | - | TGTGCCAGCAGCTCAAGGAGTTCCTACAATGAGCAGTTCTTC | CASSSRSSYNEQFF
16 | TRBJ2-3 | TRBV30 | TRBD2 | - | TGTGCCTGGAGTTACGGGGGGTCATACGGCACAGATACGCAGTATTTT | CAWSYGGSYGTDTQYF
15 | TRBJ2-3 | TRBV5-4 | TRBD2 | - | TGTGCCAGCAGAAGGATAGCGGGGCCCACAGATACGCAGTATTTT | CASRRIAGPTDTQYF
13 | TRBJ1-3 | TRBV30 | TRBD1 | - | TGTGCCCAAGGACAGGCGGGGGGAAACACCATATATTTT | CAQGQAGGNTIYF
15 | TRBJ2-2 | TRBV7-9 | TRBD1 | - | TGTGCCAGCAGCCCCAGGGGGCTGGGGTCCGGGGAGCTGTTTTTT | CASSPRGLGSGELFF
11 | TRBJ2-7 | TRBV13 | - | - | TGTGCCAGCAGCTCGTCTGTCGAGCAGTACTTC | CASSSSVEQYF
15 | TRBJ2-3 | TRBV5-6 | - | once | TGTGCCAGCAGCTTGCCGAGCGGATTTGAAGATACGCAGTATTTT | CASSLPSGFEDTQYF
15 | TRBJ2-1 | TRBV7-2 | TRBD1 | once | TGTGCCAGCAGCTCTAGGGGACAGGGCTACAATGAGCAGTTCTTC | CASSSRGQGYNEQFF
14 | TRBJ1-5 | TRBV2 | - | - | TGTGCCAGCAGTGGGACAACTAGCAATCAGCCCCAGCATTTT | CASSGTTSNQPQHF
15 | TRBJ2-7 | TRBV9 | TRBD2 | - | TGTGCCAGCAGCGGAAGTCCGGGACTATTCTACGAGCAGTACTTC | CASSGSPGLFYEQYF
16 | TRBJ1-2 | TRBV14 | - | - | TGTGCCAGCAGCCCCTCATACGGACTTTTTAACTATGGCTACACCTTC | CASSPSYGLFNYGYTF
15 | TRBJ2-7 | TRBV5-8 | TRBD2 | once | TGTGCCAGCAGTTTGAGAGCGGGAGGGATAGACGAGCAGTACTTC | CASSLRAGGIDEQYF